Listed below are T cell receptor beta chains from one sample, sequenced in a study of blood T cell repertoires in COVID-19. Method: immunoSEQ multiplex PCR; TCRdb's copy keeps in-frame clones and lacks some. The sample records under 200,000 clones, 85% being singletons. The sample was peripheral blood. The receptors were sampled from a man aged 55 to 70 with COVID-19, enrolled during active disease. The CDR3 runs from the conserved cysteine through the conserved F or W. Each record gives: V gene, J gene, D gene, clone size, CDR3 protein, CDR3 DNA. The D gene is left open where the match is weak. Rows give clone size only sometimes, using once, few, many, or a class for an expanded clone.

V gene: TRBV7-9; J gene: TRBJ2-7; D gene: NA; clone size: few; CDR3 protein: CASSRPGTLYEQYF; CDR3 DNA: TGTGCCAGCAGCCGCCCGGGAACGCTCTACGAGCAGTACTTC
V gene: TRBV11-2; J gene: TRBJ2-1; D gene: NA; clone size: NA; CDR3 protein: CATGTLSIHEQFF; CDR3 DNA: TGTGCCACCGGGACACTTTCAATCCATGAGCAGTTCTTC
V gene: TRBV3-1/TRBV3-2; J gene: TRBJ1-1; D gene: NA; clone size: NA; CDR3 protein: CASSDPPGTAEAFF; CDR3 DNA: TGTGCCAGCAGCGATCCGCCTGGTACGGCTGAAGCTTTCTTT
V gene: TRBV6-2/TRBV6-3; J gene: TRBJ1-3; D gene: NA; clone size: NA; CDR3 protein: CASSYETATSSGNTIYF; CDR3 DNA: TGTGCCAGCAGTTACGAGACAGCCACCAGCTCTGGAAACACCATATATTTT
V gene: TRBV5-6; J gene: TRBJ2-7; D gene: NA; clone size: NA; CDR3 protein: CASSWRRTEYYEQYF; CDR3 DNA: TGTGCCAGCAGCTGGCGACGGACAGAGTACTACGAGCAGTACTTC
V gene: TRBV5-5; J gene: TRBJ2-5; D gene: NA; clone size: NA; CDR3 protein: CASSPAGRGTETQYF; CDR3 DNA: TGTGCCAGCAGCCCGGCGGGGAGAGGTACAGAGACCCAGTACTTC
V gene: TRBV4-1; J gene: TRBJ1-2; D gene: TRBD1; clone size: NA; CDR3 protein: CASSQWGDRNYGYTF; CDR3 DNA: TGCGCCAGCAGCCAGTGGGGGGACAGGAACTATGGCTACACCTTC
V gene: TRBV30; J gene: TRBJ2-1; D gene: TRBD1; clone size: NA; CDR3 protein: CAWSVQGAKWQFF; CDR3 DNA: TGTGCCTGGAGTGTACAGGGGGCTAAATGGCAGTTCTTC
V gene: TRBV29-1; J gene: TRBJ1-4; D gene: NA; clone size: NA; CDR3 protein: CSAGVLANEKLFF; CDR3 DNA: TGCAGCGCGGGGGTGTTAGCTAATGAAAAACTGTTTTTT
V gene: TRBV7-2; J gene: TRBJ1-3; D gene: NA; clone size: NA; CDR3 protein: CASSLVRPGNTIYF; CDR3 DNA: TGTGCCAGCAGCTTAGTCAGGCCTGGAAACACCATATATTTT
V gene: TRBV4-3; J gene: TRBJ1-4; D gene: NA; clone size: NA; CDR3 protein: CASSVRPSTNEKLFF; CDR3 DNA: TGCGCCAGCAGCGTGCGGCCATCAACTAATGAAAAACTGTTTTTT
V gene: TRBV5-4; J gene: TRBJ1-2; D gene: NA; clone size: NA; CDR3 protein: CASSLDSSNYGYTF; CDR3 DNA: TGTGCCAGCAGCCTGGACAGTTCTAACTATGGCTACACCTTC
V gene: TRBV28; J gene: TRBJ1-2; D gene: TRBD1; clone size: NA; CDR3 protein: CASSFEQGNYGYTF; CDR3 DNA: TGTGCCAGCAGTTTTGAACAGGGGAACTACGGCTACACCTTC
V gene: TRBV7-6; J gene: TRBJ1-1; D gene: NA; clone size: NA; CDR3 protein: CASSLEAGPGVAFF; CDR3 DNA: TGTGCCAGCAGCTTAGAGGCGGGCCCGGGGGTAGCTTTCTTT
V gene: TRBV7-8; J gene: TRBJ2-2; D gene: TRBD1; clone size: NA; CDR3 protein: CASSRNRGGTGELFF; CDR3 DNA: TGTGCCAGCAGCCGCAACAGGGGCGGCACCGGGGAGCTGTTTTTT
V gene: TRBV2; J gene: TRBJ2-7; D gene: NA; clone size: NA; CDR3 protein: CASRTDSYEQYF; CDR3 DNA: TGTGCCAGCAGGACAGACTCCTACGAGCAGTACTTC
V gene: TRBV5-4; J gene: TRBJ2-1; D gene: TRBD1; clone size: few; CDR3 protein: CASSLAAGQGSSYNEQFF; CDR3 DNA: TGTGCCAGCAGCTTGGCCGCGGGACAGGGAAGCTCCTACAATGAGCAGTTCTTC
V gene: TRBV3-1/TRBV3-2; J gene: TRBJ2-7; D gene: NA; clone size: NA; CDR3 protein: CASSQGGGRTDYEQYF; CDR3 DNA: TGTGCCAGCAGCCAAGGGGGGGGCAGGACCGACTACGAGCAGTACTTC
V gene: TRBV28; J gene: TRBJ1-1; D gene: TRBD1; clone size: once; CDR3 protein: CASRTGGPAENTEAFF; CDR3 DNA: TGTGCCAGCAGGACAGGGGGCCCCGCAGAAAACACTGAAGCTTTCTTT
V gene: TRBV6-1; J gene: TRBJ1-6; D gene: TRBD1; clone size: NA; CDR3 protein: CASSAIPSGQVDNSPLHF; CDR3 DNA: TGTGCCAGCAGTGCCATCCCCTCCGGACAGGTAGATAATTCACCCCTCCACTTT
V gene: TRBV5-4; J gene: TRBJ1-6; D gene: NA; clone size: NA; CDR3 protein: CASSLPGGVGNSPLHF; CDR3 DNA: TGTGCCAGCAGCTTGCCGGGGGGGGTCGGGAATTCACCCCTCCACTTT
V gene: TRBV6-5; J gene: TRBJ2-1; D gene: TRBD2; clone size: NA; CDR3 protein: CASSYSTSGGYNEQFF; CDR3 DNA: TGTGCCAGCAGTTACTCGACCAGCGGGGGATACAATGAGCAGTTCTTC
V gene: TRBV5-1; J gene: TRBJ1-4; D gene: TRBD1; clone size: NA; CDR3 protein: CASSEGATNEKLFF; CDR3 DNA: TGCGCCAGCAGCGAGGGGGCCACTAATGAAAAACTGTTTTTT
V gene: TRBV14; J gene: TRBJ1-2; D gene: NA; clone size: NA; CDR3 protein: CASSQDLSYGYTF; CDR3 DNA: TGTGCCAGCAGCCAAGATCTATCCTATGGCTACACCTTC
V gene: TRBV2; J gene: TRBJ1-1; D gene: TRBD1; clone size: NA; CDR3 protein: CASGSSQGGTEAFF; CDR3 DNA: TGTGCCAGCGGTTCTTCTCAGGGGGGAACTGAAGCTTTCTTT
V gene: TRBV5-1; J gene: TRBJ2-7; D gene: NA; clone size: few; CDR3 protein: CASSLWDPRAGEQYF; CDR3 DNA: TGCGCCAGCAGCTTGTGGGATCCCCGAGCGGGCGAGCAGTACTTC
V gene: TRBV18; J gene: TRBJ2-7; D gene: NA; clone size: NA; CDR3 protein: CATMERDSSYEQYF; CDR3 DNA: TGTGCCACCATGGAGAGGGACTCCTCCTACGAGCAGTACTTC
V gene: TRBV18; J gene: TRBJ2-5; D gene: TRBD2; clone size: NA; CDR3 protein: CASSPASGKETQYF; CDR3 DNA: TGTGCCAGCTCACCAGCTAGCGGGAAAGAGACCCAGTACTTC
V gene: TRBV27; J gene: TRBJ1-4; D gene: NA; clone size: few; CDR3 protein: CASRGGLNEKLFF; CDR3 DNA: TGTGCCAGCAGGGGCGGACTTAATGAAAAACTGTTTTTT
V gene: TRBV19; J gene: TRBJ1-5; D gene: NA; clone size: NA; CDR3 protein: CASSRQIHSNQPQHF; CDR3 DNA: TGTGCCAGTAGTAGGCAGATCCATAGCAATCAGCCCCAGCATTTT
V gene: TRBV4-2; J gene: TRBJ1-5; D gene: NA; clone size: few; CDR3 protein: CASSQEGGDSNQPQHF; CDR3 DNA: TGTGCCAGCAGCCAAGAAGGGGGAGATAGCAATCAGCCCCAGCATTTT
V gene: TRBV9; J gene: TRBJ1-5; D gene: NA; clone size: NA; CDR3 protein: CASSPQGNQPQHF; CDR3 DNA: TGTGCCAGCAGCCCGCAGGGGAATCAGCCCCAGCATTTT
V gene: TRBV2; J gene: TRBJ1-3; D gene: TRBD1; clone size: NA; CDR3 protein: CASRSGDRLSGNTIYF; CDR3 DNA: TGTGCCAGCAGATCAGGGGACAGACTCTCTGGAAACACCATATATTTT
V gene: TRBV6-1; J gene: TRBJ1-6; D gene: NA; clone size: NA; CDR3 protein: CASSESPAGNSPLHF; CDR3 DNA: TGTGCCAGCAGTGAGTCCCCAGCAGGGAATTCACCCCTCCACTTT
V gene: TRBV27; J gene: TRBJ2-2; D gene: TRBD1; clone size: few; CDR3 protein: CASTRIRGRGVTGELFF; CDR3 DNA: TGTGCCAGTACTCGAATCAGGGGGCGAGGGGTCACCGGGGAGCTGTTTTTT
V gene: TRBV12-3/TRBV12-4; J gene: TRBJ2-2; D gene: NA; clone size: NA; CDR3 protein: CASSFEGGELFF; CDR3 DNA: TGTGCCAGCAGTTTTGAGGGCGGGGAGCTGTTTTTT
V gene: TRBV5-8; J gene: TRBJ1-2; D gene: NA; clone size: NA; CDR3 protein: CASSLVPSYGYTF; CDR3 DNA: TGTGCCAGCAGCTTGGTCCCCAGTTATGGCTACACCTTC
V gene: TRBV18; J gene: TRBJ1-1; D gene: TRBD1; clone size: NA; CDR3 protein: CASSPLGQAEAFF; CDR3 DNA: TGTGCCAGCTCACCACTCGGACAGGCTGAAGCTTTCTTT
V gene: TRBV27; J gene: TRBJ2-1; D gene: TRBD2; clone size: NA; CDR3 protein: CASSRPTSGVREQFF; CDR3 DNA: TGTGCCAGCAGTAGGCCGACTAGCGGGGTAAGGGAGCAGTTCTTC
V gene: TRBV2; J gene: TRBJ2-3; D gene: TRBD2; clone size: once; CDR3 protein: CASSGWASGGKDTQYF; CDR3 DNA: TGTGCCAGCAGCGGTTGGGCTAGCGGGGGGAAAGATACGCAGTATTTT
V gene: TRBV27; J gene: TRBJ1-1; D gene: NA; clone size: NA; CDR3 protein: CASGHLGAEAFF; CDR3 DNA: TGTGCCAGCGGGCACTTGGGGGCCGAAGCTTTCTTT
V gene: TRBV1; J gene: TRBJ2-7; D gene: NA; clone size: NA; CDR3 protein: CTSSQGVSRLAGVRYEQYF; CDR3 DNA: TGCACCAGCAGCCAAGGAGTATCCCGACTAGCGGGAGTCAGGTACGAGCAGTACTTC
V gene: TRBV6-6; J gene: TRBJ1-1; D gene: NA; clone size: NA; CDR3 protein: CASSSQLGGVTEAFF; CDR3 DNA: TGTGCCAGCAGTTCGCAATTGGGGGGGGTTACTGAAGCTTTCTTT
V gene: TRBV13; J gene: TRBJ1-1; D gene: NA; clone size: NA; CDR3 protein: CASSLDRNTEAFF; CDR3 DNA: TGTGCCAGCAGCCTGGACAGGAACACTGAAGCTTTCTTT
V gene: TRBV5-1; J gene: TRBJ1-2; D gene: TRBD1; clone size: NA; CDR3 protein: CASSLQGVRENGYTF; CDR3 DNA: TGCGCCAGCAGCCTTCAGGGGGTCAGGGAGAATGGCTACACCTTC
V gene: TRBV7-2; J gene: TRBJ1-1; D gene: NA; clone size: NA; CDR3 protein: CASSPRRMNTEAFF; CDR3 DNA: TGTGCCAGCAGCCCGCGGCGGATGAACACTGAAGCTTTCTTT
V gene: TRBV4-1; J gene: TRBJ1-6; D gene: NA; clone size: once; CDR3 protein: CASSQDPAREDSPLHF; CDR3 DNA: TGCGCCAGCAGCCAAGATCCCGCCAGGGAGGACTCACCCCTCCACTTT
V gene: TRBV4-2; J gene: TRBJ2-3; D gene: NA; clone size: NA; CDR3 protein: CASSQDRRGDTQYF; CDR3 DNA: TGTGCCAGCAGCCAAGATCGACGGGGAGATACGCAGTATTTT
V gene: TRBV5-8; J gene: TRBJ2-5; D gene: NA; clone size: once; CDR3 protein: CASSLFGLYQETQYF; CDR3 DNA: TGTGCCAGCAGCTTGTTTGGACTGTACCAAGAGACCCAGTACTTC
V gene: TRBV6-4; J gene: TRBJ2-3; D gene: TRBD1; clone size: NA; CDR3 protein: CASSDGTGGPDTQYF; CDR3 DNA: TGTGCCAGCAGTGACGGGACAGGGGGCCCAGATACGCAGTATTTT
V gene: TRBV7-2; J gene: TRBJ2-4; D gene: TRBD1; clone size: NA; CDR3 protein: CASSLNRGNIQYF; CDR3 DNA: TGTGCCAGCAGCTTAAACAGGGGAAACATTCAGTACTTC
V gene: TRBV29-1; J gene: TRBJ1-2; D gene: NA; clone size: NA; CDR3 protein: CSVLSQDGYTF; CDR3 DNA: TGCAGCGTCCTCTCACAGGATGGCTACACCTTC
V gene: TRBV10-1; J gene: TRBJ1-1; D gene: NA; clone size: NA; CDR3 protein: CASSPTLNTEAFF; CDR3 DNA: TGCGCCAGCAGTCCAACACTGAACACTGAAGCTTTCTTT
V gene: TRBV15; J gene: TRBJ1-5; D gene: NA; clone size: few; CDR3 protein: CATSKGPAQPQHF; CDR3 DNA: TGTGCCACCAGCAAGGGGCCGGCTCAGCCCCAGCATTTT